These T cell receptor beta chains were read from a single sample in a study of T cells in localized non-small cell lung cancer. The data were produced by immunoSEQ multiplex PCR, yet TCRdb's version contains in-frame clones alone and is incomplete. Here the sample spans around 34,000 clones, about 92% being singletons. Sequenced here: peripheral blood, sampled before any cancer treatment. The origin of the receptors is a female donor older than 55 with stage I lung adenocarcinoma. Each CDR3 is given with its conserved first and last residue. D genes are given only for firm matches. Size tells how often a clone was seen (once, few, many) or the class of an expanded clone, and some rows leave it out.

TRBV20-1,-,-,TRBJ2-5,TGCAGTGCGGACGGGGGAAGGGCCCAGTACTTC,CSADGGRAQYF
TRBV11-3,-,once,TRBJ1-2,TGTGCCAGCAGCCCCGGGGGTATCTATGGCTACACCTTC,CASSPGGIYGYTF
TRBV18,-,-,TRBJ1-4,TGTGCCAGCTCACCAAGTTCGGGAAATGAAAAACTGTTTTTT,CASSPSSGNEKLFF
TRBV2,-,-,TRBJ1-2,TGTGCCAGCAGTGGTGTAGGATATGGCTACACCTTC,CASSGVGYGYTF
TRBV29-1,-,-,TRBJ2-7,TGCAGCGCGGCACAGAGCTACGAGCAGTACTTC,CSAAQSYEQYF
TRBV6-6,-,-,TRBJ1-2,TGTGCCAGCAGTTACTCCCTGGGGGGCGTAAACTATGGCTACACCTTC,CASSYSLGGVNYGYTF
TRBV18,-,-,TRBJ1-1,TGTGCCAGCTCACCCAGCGCGAACACTGAAGCTTTCTTT,CASSPSANTEAFF
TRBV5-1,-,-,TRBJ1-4,TGCGCCAGCAGCCGGACGGCCCAGGAAAAACTGTTTTTT,CASSRTAQEKLFF
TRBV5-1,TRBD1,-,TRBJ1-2,TGCGCCAGCAGCACACAGGGGGCCTCTGGCTACACCTTC,CASSTQGASGYTF
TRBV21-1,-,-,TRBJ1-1,TGTGCCAGCAGCAAAGTTCCCGGGCCACCCCAAAACACTGAAGCTTTCTTT,CASSKVPGPPQNTEAFF
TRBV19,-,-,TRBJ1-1,TGTGCCAGTAGCCGGGGAGGGGTGGAGACTGAAGCTTTCTTT,CASSRGGVETEAFF
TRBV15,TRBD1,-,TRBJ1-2,TGTGCCACCAGCGCATCGACAGGGAACTATGGCTACACCTTC,CATSASTGNYGYTF
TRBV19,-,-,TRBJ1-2,TGTGCCAGTAGTATAATGTCAGGGACCCTCTATGTCTACACCTTC,CASSIMSGTLYVYTF
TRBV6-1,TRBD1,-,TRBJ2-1,TGTGCCAGCAGTGCCCGGACAGGGGAACTAGGCTCCTACAATGAGCAGTTCTTC,CASSARTGELGSYNEQFF
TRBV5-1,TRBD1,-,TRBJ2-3,TGCGCCAGCAGCTCGGGACAGGGTTATTCAAATACGCAGTATTTT,CASSSGQGYSNTQYF
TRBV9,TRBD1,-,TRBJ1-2,TGTGCCAGCAGCGTACTCTCGGACAGGGGGGGCTACACCTTC,CASSVLSDRGGYTF
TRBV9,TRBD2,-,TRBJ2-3,TGTGCCAGCAACCCAGGGCGGGGGGGCACAGATACGCAGTATTTT,CASNPGRGGTDTQYF
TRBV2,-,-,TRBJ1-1,TGTGCCAGCAGTGTTCACAGAGAAGCTTTCTTT,CASSVHREAFF
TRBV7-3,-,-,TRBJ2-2,TGTGCCAGCAGCTCGATAGTTAAATCAGGGGTAAAAGACGGGGAGCTGTTTTTT,CASSSIVKSGVKDGELFF
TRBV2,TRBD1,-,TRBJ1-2,TGTGCCAGCAGGGTTGGGACAGGGATTAATGGCTACACCTTC,CASRVGTGINGYTF
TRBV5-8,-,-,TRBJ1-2,TGTGCCAGCACCCTCGCAGGGCAGCCTTATGGCTACACCTTC,CASTLAGQPYGYTF
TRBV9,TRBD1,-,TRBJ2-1,TGTGCCAGCAGCCCCACCGGGACAGGGATCCACAATGAGCAGTTCTTC,CASSPTGTGIHNEQFF
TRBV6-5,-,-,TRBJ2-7,TGTGCCAGCAGTGGATCTAGCAGCTCCTACGAGCAGTACTTC,CASSGSSSSYEQYF
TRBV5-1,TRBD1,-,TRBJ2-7,TGCGCCAGCAGCTTAACAGGGGGTAGTTCCTACGAGCAGTACTTC,CASSLTGGSSYEQYF
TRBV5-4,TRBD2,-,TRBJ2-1,TGTGCCAGCAGCACTAGCGGGAGAGGGAGCTCCTACAATGAGCAGTTCTTC,CASSTSGRGSSYNEQFF
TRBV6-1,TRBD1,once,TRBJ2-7,TGTGCCACCTGGACAGGCTACGAGCAGTACTTC,CATWTGYEQYF